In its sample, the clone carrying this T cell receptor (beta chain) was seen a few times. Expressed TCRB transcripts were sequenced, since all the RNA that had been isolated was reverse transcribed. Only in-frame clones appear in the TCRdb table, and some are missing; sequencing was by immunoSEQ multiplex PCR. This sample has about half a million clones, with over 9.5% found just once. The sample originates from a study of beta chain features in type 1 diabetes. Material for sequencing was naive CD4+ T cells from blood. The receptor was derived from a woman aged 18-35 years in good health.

CDR3 bases: TGTGCCAGCAGGTCAAGGTCTAAGAACACCGGGGAGCTGTTTTTT. Protein sequence: CASRSRSKNTGELFF. The chain couples TRBV11-3 to TRBJ2-2; D is unresolved. CDR3 length: 15 amino acids. From germline, CDR1 is SGHNT and CDR2 YENEEA. Trimming left V 6 bases short and J 1 base short, with 12 bases between.